A single T cell receptor beta chain is shown here with its context. The target antigen is unknown. The sample is drawn from a study of shared clonotypes between healthy human individuals. Overall study findings and caveats: Donor scarcity curtailed the genetic and exposure-history diversity represented herein.

CD8 cells regarded as naive lacked CD45RO, were positively chosen for CCR7, and omitted terminally differentiated effector memory CD45RA+ cells. Data came from immunoSEQ multiplex PCR; TCRdb stores just in-frame clones and leaves some out. The sample records around 550,000 clones, approximately 95% being singletons. Trimming shortened V by 4 bases and J by 5 bases, and 16 bases separated the two germline ends. Germline CDR1 reads SGHRS; CDR2 reads YFSETQ. CDR3 length: 15 amino acids. J is TRBJ2-1 and V is TRBV5-1; D may be TRBD2 (5 bases). The receptor's source is a woman younger than 45 in good health. Sequencing was performed on naive CD8+ T cells sorted from blood. The CDR3, as DNA: TGCGCCAGCAGCCCTCATGGCGGAGGAAACAATGAGCAGTTCTTC. Residues: CASSPHGGGNNEQFF.